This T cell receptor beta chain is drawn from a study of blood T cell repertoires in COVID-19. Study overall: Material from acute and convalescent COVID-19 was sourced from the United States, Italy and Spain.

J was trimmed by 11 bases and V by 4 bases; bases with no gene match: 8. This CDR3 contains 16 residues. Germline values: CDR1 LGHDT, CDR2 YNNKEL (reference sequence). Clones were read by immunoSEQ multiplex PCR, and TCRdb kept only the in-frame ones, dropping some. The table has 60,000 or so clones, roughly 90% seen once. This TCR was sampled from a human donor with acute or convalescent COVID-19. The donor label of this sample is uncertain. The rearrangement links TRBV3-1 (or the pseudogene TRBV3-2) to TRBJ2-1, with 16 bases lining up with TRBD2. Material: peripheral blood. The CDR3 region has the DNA TGTGCCAGCAGCCTGATCGGGACTAGCGGGGGGGCTAAGCAGTTCTTC. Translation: CASSLIGTSGGAKQFF.